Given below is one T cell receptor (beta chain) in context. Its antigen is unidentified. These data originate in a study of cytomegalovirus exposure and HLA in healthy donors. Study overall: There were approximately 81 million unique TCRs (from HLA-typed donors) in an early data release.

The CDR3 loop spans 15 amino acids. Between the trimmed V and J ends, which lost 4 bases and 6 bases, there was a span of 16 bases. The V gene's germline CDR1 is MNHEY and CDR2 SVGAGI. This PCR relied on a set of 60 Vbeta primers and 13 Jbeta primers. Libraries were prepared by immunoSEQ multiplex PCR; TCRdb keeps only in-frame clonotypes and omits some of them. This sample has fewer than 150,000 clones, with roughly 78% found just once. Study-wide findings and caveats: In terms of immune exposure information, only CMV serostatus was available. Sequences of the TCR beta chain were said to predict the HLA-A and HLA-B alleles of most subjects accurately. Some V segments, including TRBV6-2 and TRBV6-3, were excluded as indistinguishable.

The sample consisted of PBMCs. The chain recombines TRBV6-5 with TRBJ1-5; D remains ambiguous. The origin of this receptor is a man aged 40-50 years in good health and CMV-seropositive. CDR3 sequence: CASSSGLGSGQPQHF. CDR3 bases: TGTGCCAGCAGTTCCGGCCTAGGGAGTGGTCAGCCCCAGCATTTT.